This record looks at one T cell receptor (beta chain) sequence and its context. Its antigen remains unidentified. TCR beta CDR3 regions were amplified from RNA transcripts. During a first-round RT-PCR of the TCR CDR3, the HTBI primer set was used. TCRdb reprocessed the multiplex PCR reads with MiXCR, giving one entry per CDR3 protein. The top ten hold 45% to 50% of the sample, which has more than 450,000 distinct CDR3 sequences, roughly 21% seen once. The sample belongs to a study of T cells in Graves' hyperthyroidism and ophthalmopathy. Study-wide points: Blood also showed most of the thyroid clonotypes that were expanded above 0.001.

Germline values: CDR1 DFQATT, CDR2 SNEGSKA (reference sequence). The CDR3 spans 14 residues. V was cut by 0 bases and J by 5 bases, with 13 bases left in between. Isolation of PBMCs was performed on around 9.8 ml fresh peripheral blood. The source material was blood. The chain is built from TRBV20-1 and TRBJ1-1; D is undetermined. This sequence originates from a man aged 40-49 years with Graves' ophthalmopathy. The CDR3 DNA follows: TGCAGTGCTAGAGATCCGAGAGGAGGGACTGAAGCTTTCTTT. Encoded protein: CSARDPRGGTEAFF.